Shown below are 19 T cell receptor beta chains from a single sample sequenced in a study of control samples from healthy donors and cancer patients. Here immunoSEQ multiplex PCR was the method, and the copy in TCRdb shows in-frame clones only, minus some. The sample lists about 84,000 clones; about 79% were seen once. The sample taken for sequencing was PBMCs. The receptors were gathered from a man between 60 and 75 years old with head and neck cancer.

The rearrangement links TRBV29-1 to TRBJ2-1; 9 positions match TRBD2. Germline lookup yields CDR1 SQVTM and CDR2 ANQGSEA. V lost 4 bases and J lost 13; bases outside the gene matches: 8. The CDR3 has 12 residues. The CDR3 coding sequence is TGCAGCGTTGGGTCTAGCGGGACGAGTCAGTTCTTC. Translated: CSVGSSGTSQFF.

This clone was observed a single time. In nucleotides, the CDR3 is TGTGCCAGTAGTGCCGTACAGGGTTTGAACACTGAAGCTTTCTTT. Translating it yields CASSAVQGLNTEAFF. The V call is TRBV19, the J call TRBJ1-1; D is perhaps TRBD1 (6 bases). V lost 5 bases and J lost 0, with 13 bases in between. Per germline, CDR1 LNHDA and CDR2 SQIVND (reference sequence). The CDR3 covers 15 residues.

In DNA, the CDR3 is TGTGCCAGTAGCTATCGACTAGGACGCACCGGGGAGCTGTTTTTT. Translating it yields CASSYRLGRTGELFF. This chain uses TRBV19 with TRBJ2-2; a possible D gene is TRBD2 (6 bases). Trimming left V 6 bases short and J 4 bases short, with 15 bases between. Germline-derived CDR1 and CDR2 are LNHDA and SQIVND (reference sequence). This CDR3 contains 15 residues. Full variable domain (missing parts from reference TRBV19 and TRBJ2-2): DGGITQSPKYLFRKEGQNVTLSCEQNLNHDAMYWYRQDPGQGLRLIYYSQIVNDFQKGDIAEGYSVSREKKESFPLTVTSAQKNPTAFYLCASSYRLGRTGELFFGEGSRLTVL.

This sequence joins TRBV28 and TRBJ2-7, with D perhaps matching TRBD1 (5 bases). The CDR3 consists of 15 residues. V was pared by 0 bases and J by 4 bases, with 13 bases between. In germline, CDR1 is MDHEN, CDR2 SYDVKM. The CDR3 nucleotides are TGTGCCAGCAGTTTATGGGCAGTAGGGGTTTACGAGCAGTACTTC. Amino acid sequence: CASSLWAVGVYEQYF.

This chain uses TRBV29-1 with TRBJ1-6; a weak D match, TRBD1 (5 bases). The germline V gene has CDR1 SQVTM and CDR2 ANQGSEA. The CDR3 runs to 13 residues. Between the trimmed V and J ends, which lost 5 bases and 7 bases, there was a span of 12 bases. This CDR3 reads CSVRRDGNSPLHF. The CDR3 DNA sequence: TGCAGCGTTCGCCGGGACGGGAATTCACCCCTCCACTTT.

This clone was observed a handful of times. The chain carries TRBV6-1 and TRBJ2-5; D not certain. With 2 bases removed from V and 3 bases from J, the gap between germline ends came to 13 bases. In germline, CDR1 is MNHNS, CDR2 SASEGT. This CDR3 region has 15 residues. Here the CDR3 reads CASSERPGPKETQYF. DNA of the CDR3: TGTGCCAGCAGTGAAAGGCCAGGACCTAAAGAGACCCAGTACTTC.

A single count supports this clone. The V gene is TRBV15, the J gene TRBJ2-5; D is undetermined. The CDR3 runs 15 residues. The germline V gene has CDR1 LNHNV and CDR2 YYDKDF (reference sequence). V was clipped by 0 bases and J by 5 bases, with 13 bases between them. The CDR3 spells CATSRESLVVETQYF. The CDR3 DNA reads TGTGCCACCAGCAGAGAAAGCCTAGTTGTGGAGACCCAGTACTTC.

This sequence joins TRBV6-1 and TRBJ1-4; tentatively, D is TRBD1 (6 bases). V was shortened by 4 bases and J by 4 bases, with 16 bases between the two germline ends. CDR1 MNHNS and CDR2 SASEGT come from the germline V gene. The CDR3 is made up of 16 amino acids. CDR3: CASSGYYREGNEKLFF. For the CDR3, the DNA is TGTGCCAGCAGTGGTTACTACAGGGAAGGTAATGAAAAACTGTTTTTT.

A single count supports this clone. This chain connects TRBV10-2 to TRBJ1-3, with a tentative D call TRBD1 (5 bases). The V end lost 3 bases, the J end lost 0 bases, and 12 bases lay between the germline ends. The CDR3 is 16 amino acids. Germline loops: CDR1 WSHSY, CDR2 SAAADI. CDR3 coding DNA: TGCGCCAGCAGTGATGGGGGGTATCGCTCTGGAAACACCATATATTTT. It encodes CASSDGGYRSGNTIYF.

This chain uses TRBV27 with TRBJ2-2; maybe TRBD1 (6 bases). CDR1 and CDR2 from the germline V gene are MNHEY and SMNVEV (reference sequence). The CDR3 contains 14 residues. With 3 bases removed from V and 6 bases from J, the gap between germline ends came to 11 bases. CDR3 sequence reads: CASSFHRVPGELFF. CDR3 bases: TGTGCCAGCAGTTTCCACAGGGTCCCCGGGGAGCTGTTTTTT.

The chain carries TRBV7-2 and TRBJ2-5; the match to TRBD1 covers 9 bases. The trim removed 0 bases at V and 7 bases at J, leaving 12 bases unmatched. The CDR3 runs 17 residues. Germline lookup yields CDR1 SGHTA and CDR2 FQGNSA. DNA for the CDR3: TGTGCCAGCAGCTTAGCGTGGCCGGGACAGGGTACCGCGACCCAGTACTTC. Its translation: CASSLAWPGQGTATQYF. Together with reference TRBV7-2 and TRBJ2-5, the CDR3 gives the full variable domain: GAGVSQSPSNKVTEKGKDVELRCDPISGHTALYWYRQSLGQGLEFLIYFQGNSAPDKSGLPSDRFSAERTGGSVSTLTIQRTQQEDSAVYLCASSLAWPGQGTATQYFGPGTRLLVL.

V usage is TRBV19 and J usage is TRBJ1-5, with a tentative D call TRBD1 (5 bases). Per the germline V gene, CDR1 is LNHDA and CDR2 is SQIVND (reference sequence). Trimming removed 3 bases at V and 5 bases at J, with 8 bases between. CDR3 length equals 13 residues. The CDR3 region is CASSIREDQPQHF. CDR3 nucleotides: TGTGCCAGTAGTATCAGGGAAGATCAGCCCCAGCATTTT. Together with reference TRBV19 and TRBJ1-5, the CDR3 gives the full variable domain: DGGITQSPKYLFRKEGQNVTLSCEQNLNHDAMYWYRQDPGQGLRLIYYSQIVNDFQKGDIAEGYSVSREKKESFPLTVTSAQKNPTAFYLCASSIREDQPQHFGDGTRLSIL.

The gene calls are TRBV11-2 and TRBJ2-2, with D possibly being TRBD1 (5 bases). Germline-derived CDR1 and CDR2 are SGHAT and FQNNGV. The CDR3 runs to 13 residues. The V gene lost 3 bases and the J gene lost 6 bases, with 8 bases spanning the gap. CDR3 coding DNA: TGTGCCAGCAGCTTTCAAGGGGCCGGGGAGCTGTTTTTT. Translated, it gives CASSFQGAGELFF.

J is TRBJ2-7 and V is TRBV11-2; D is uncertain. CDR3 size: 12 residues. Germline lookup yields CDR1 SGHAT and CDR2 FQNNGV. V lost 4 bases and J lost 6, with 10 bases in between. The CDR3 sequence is CASSSMGGEQYF. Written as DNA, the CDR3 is TGTGCCAGCAGCTCTATGGGCGGCGAGCAGTACTTC.

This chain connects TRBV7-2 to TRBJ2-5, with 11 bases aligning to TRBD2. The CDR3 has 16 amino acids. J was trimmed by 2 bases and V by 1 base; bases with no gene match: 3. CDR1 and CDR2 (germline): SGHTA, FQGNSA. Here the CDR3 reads CASSLGLAGGQETQYF. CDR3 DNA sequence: TGTGCCAGCAGCTTAGGGCTAGCGGGAGGTCAAGAGACCCAGTACTTC.

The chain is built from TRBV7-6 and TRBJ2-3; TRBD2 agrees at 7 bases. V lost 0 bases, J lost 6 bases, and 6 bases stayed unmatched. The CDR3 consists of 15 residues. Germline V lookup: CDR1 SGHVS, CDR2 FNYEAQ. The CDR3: CASSLAPAGVDTQYF. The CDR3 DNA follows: TGTGCCAGCAGCTTAGCGCCTGCGGGAGTTGATACGCAGTATTTT. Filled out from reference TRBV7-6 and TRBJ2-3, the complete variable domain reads GAGVSQSPRYKVTKRGQDVALRCDPISGHVSLYWYRQALGQGPEFLTYFNYEAQQDKSGLPNDRFSAERPEGSISTLTIQRTEQRDSAMYRCASSLAPAGVDTQYFGPGTRLTVL.

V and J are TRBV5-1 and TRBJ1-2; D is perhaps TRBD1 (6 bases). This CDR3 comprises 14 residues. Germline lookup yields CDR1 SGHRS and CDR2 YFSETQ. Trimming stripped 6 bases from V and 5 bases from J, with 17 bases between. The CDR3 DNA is TGCGCCAGCACCCAGGGGCCAGGGGAGTATGGCTACACCTTC. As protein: CASTQGPGEYGYTF.

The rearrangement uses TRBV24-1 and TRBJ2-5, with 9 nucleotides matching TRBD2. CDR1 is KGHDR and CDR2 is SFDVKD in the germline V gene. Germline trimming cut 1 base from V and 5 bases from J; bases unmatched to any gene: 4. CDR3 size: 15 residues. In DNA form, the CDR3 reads TGTGCCACCAGTGATTTTACCCTAGCGGGGGAGACCCAGTACTTC. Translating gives CATSDFTLAGETQYF.

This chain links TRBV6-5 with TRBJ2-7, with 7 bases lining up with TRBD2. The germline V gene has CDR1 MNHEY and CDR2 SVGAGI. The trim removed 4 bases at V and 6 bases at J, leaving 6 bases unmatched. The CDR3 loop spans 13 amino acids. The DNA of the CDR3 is TGTGCCAGCAGTTCCCCCTGGGGGGGCGAGCAGTACTTC. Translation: CASSSPWGGEQYF.